The T cell receptor beta chain described here comes from a study of T-cell reconstitution after alpha-beta-depleted transplantation in children. Study conclusions and caveats: Reported findings indicate that, about two months after transplant, alpha-beta T cells came from several hundred expanded clones, which were derived from non-depleted graft cells. Newly made T cells mostly supplied T-cell counts and diversity one year after transplant. Diversity of TCRbeta at day 60 was high in some patients, arising from surviving recipient T cells and thymic progenitors.

This clonotype was seen only a few times. Its antigen is as yet unknown. For TCRbeta, the library was prepared with unique molecular identifiers. TCRdb fed the PCR reads into MiXCR, producing one record per CDR3 protein. The data contain roughly 790,000 distinct CDR3 sequences, about 15% of them singletons. This CDR3 contains 18 residues. The V gene's germline CDR1 is SGHVS and CDR2 FQNEAQ. The V and J ends lost 7 bases and 8 bases respectively, with 30 bases between them. The chain employs TRBV7-8 and TRBJ2-1, with D perhaps assigned TRBD1 or TRBD2 (6 bases each). The sample consisted of PBMCs, mostly from graft donor cells, taken 360 days after TCRalphabeta/CD19-depleted stem cell transplant. This TCR derives from a male patient under 18 who had a stem cell transplant for acute lymphoblastic leukemia, so the T cells may come from the graft donor. The CDR3: CASTRQEGWGSILDEQFF. The CDR3 DNA reads TGTGCCAGCACGAGACAGGAGGGCTGGGGATCGATTTTGGATGAGCAGTTCTTC.